A single sample is the source of the 26 T cell receptor beta chains below, sequenced in a study of cytomegalovirus exposure and HLA in healthy donors. In the PCR, 60 Vbeta and 13 Jbeta primers were used. The assay was immunoSEQ multiplex PCR, and TCRdb's table has in-frame clones only and misses some. This table holds under 250,000 clones, 65% to 85% found once. Source material: PBMCs. The source of these receptors is a man aged 50-60 years in good health and CMV-seronegative.

The rearrangement joins TRBV6-1 to TRBJ2-7; 9 bases line up with TRBD1. The CDR3 has 15 amino acids. Unmatched junction bases numbered 4, after V lost 2 bases and J lost 2 bases. Germline V lookup: CDR1 MNHNS, CDR2 SASEGT. In DNA, the CDR3 is TGTGCCAGCAGTGAACCCGGGACAGGGCCCTACGAGCAGTACTTC. As protein: CASSEPGTGPYEQYF.

CDR3 sequence (DNA): TGTGCCAGCAGTCTGCGGGAGGCGAGCTCCTACGAGCAGTACTTC. The encoded protein is CASSLREASSYEQYF. The chain has TRBV9 and TRBJ2-7; 8 positions agree with TRBD2. This CDR3 region has 15 residues. Germline V lookup: CDR1 SGDLS, CDR2 YYNGEE. V shed 5 bases, J shed 0 bases, and the junction held 7 bases outside the gene matches.

The V and J genes are TRBV21-1 and TRBJ1-1; TRBD1 reflects the table's D call only, with no check against the DNA. TRBV21-1 is flagged as a pseudogene. This CDR3 is built from 13 residues. The CDR3 coding sequence is TGTGCCAGCAGCCGGACAGGGGACACTGAAGCTTTCTTT. Its translation is CASSRTGDTEAFF.

The CDR3 coding sequence is TGCAGCGTCGGAGACAGGACGAACACCGGGGAGCTGTTTTTT. It yields the protein CSVGDRTNTGELFF. The chain has TRBV29-1 and TRBJ2-2; perhaps TRBD1 as D (6 bases). The V end lost 6 bases, the J end lost 0 bases, and 11 bases lay between the germline ends. CDR3 size: 14 residues. Per the germline V gene, CDR1 is SQVTM and CDR2 is ANQGSEA.

The CDR3 spells CASSSKLTSGRPPDEQYF. The DNA of the CDR3 is TGCGCCAGCAGCAGTAAGCTAACTAGCGGGAGGCCGCCCGACGAGCAGTACTTC. V usage is TRBV10-1 and J usage is TRBJ2-7; 12 bases line up with TRBD2. The CDR3 loop spans 18 amino acids. Germline-derived CDR1 and CDR2 are WNHNN and SYGVQD (reference sequence). The junction had 17 bases not matched to a gene; V was cut back by 6 bases and J by 5 bases.

This clone came up a few times. The rearrangement joins TRBV9 to TRBJ2-3; D possibly corresponds to TRBD2 (5 bases). V lost 5 bases to trimming and J lost 1 base, with 11 bases between them. The CDR3 extends over 14 amino acids. The germline gives CDR1 SGDLS, CDR2 YYNGEE. CDR3 loop: CASRAGLRTDTQYF. DNA of the CDR3: TGTGCCAGCAGGGCCGGACTTCGCACAGATACGCAGTATTTT.

Regarding this clone: A junction end diverges from the germline sequence, so it may reflect a read error. The CDR3 DNA is TGTACCAGCAGCCTCAGGGGTAACGAGCAGTACTTC. Amino acid sequence: CTSSLRGNEQYF. The J gene is TRBJ2-7, the V gene TRBV7-8; D is possibly TRBD1 (6 bases). Germline CDR1 SGHVS, CDR2 FQNEAQ. The CDR3 length is 12 residues. Filled out from reference TRBV7-8 and TRBJ2-7, the complete variable domain reads GAGVSQSPRYKVAKRGQDVALRCDPISGHVSLFWYQQALGQGPEFLTYFQNEAQLDKSGLPSDRFFAERPEGSVSTLKIQRTQQEDSAVYLCTSSLRGNEQYFGPGTRLTVT.

The chain recombines TRBV13 with TRBJ2-7, with 13 bases aligning to TRBD2. Looked up from germline, CDR1 is PRHDT and CDR2 is FYEKMQ (reference sequence). Trimming removed 0 bases from V and 3 bases from J; junction bases left unmatched: 14. The CDR3 is 20 residues long. CDR3 sequence (DNA): TGTGCCAGCAGCTTAGGCACCCCGGGACTAGCGGGGCCTCTGGACTACGAGCAGTACTTC. Protein sequence: CASSLGTPGLAGPLDYEQYF. Combining the CDR3 with reference TRBV13 and TRBJ2-7 gives the whole variable domain AAGVIQSPRHLIKEKRETATLKCYPIPRHDTVYWYQQGPGQDPQFLISFYEKMQSDKGSIPDRFSAQQFSDYHSELNMSSLELGDSALYFCASSLGTPGLAGPLDYEQYFGPGTRLTVT.

The V call is TRBV28, the J call TRBJ2-1, with D tentatively TRBD1 (5 bases). The CDR3 runs to 16 residues. The V gene lost 1 base and the J gene lost 0 bases, with 10 bases spanning the gap. Germline values: CDR1 MDHEN, CDR2 SYDVKM. CDR3: CASSLFGQGSYNEQFF. The CDR3 DNA is TGTGCCAGCAGTTTATTCGGGCAGGGCTCCTACAATGAGCAGTTCTTC.

This clone was seen once. This chain uses TRBV6-1 with TRBJ2-1, with TRBD2 matching over 11 bases. V was pared by 2 bases and J by 4 bases, with 1 base of the junction left unmatched. Germline lookup yields CDR1 MNHNS and CDR2 SASEGT. This CDR3 contains 15 residues. CDR3 bases: TGTGCCAGCAGTGAACTAGCGGGAGGTTACAATGAGCAGTTCTTC. Translated: CASSELAGGYNEQFF.

CDR3 region: CASSLTGLGGYTF. The CDR3 DNA is TGCGCCAGCAGCCTGACAGGACTGGGGGGCTACACCTTC. This sequence joins TRBV5-1 and TRBJ1-2, with D tentatively TRBD1 (6 bases). This CDR3 has 13 amino acids. CDR1 SGHRS and CDR2 YFSETQ come from the germline V gene. The germline V and J ends were trimmed by 4 bases and 8 bases, with 15 bases remaining between them.

The genes are TRBV10-3 and TRBJ2-2; TRBD1 matches at 10 bases. In germline, CDR1 is ENHRY, CDR2 SYGVKD. V gave up 2 bases and J gave up 5 bases; unmatched junction bases: 5. The CDR3 is 16 amino acids. The CDR3 spells CAISERAGQGTGELFF. The CDR3 DNA reads TGTGCCATCAGTGAGCGAGCGGGACAGGGGACCGGGGAGCTGTTTTTT.

The rearrangement uses TRBV25-1 and TRBJ2-5; 12 bases are a match to TRBD2. The ends lost 8 bases at V and 5 bases at J; junction bases unmatched: 9. The CDR3 is made up of 15 amino acids. CDR1 is MGHDK and CDR2 is SYGVNS in the germline V gene. The CDR3 region is CASSRGTSGRETQYF. DNA for the CDR3: TGTGCCAGCTCGCGGGGGACTAGCGGGCGGGAGACCCAGTACTTC. Looking up the rest from reference TRBV25-1 and TRBJ2-5 gives the full variable domain: EADIYQTPRYLVIGTGKKITLECSQTMGHDKMYWYQQDPGMELHLIHYSYGVNSTEKGDLSSESTVSRIRTEHFPLTLESARPSHTSQYLCASSRGTSGRETQYFGPGTRLLVL.

Only one count was recorded for this clone. V and J are TRBV7-8 and TRBJ1-5, with 8 bases fitting TRBD1. J gave up 6 bases and V 3 bases, and 4 bases lay outside the gene matches. There are 14 residues in the CDR3. Germline CDR1 reads SGHVS; CDR2 reads FQNEAQ. As DNA, the CDR3 is TGTGCCAGCAGCTTCGGACAGGGTCGTCAGCCCCAGCATTTT. Amino acids: CASSFGQGRQPQHF.

The chain recombines TRBV4-1 with TRBJ2-7, with TRBD2 matching 7 bases. V shed 4 bases, J shed 4 bases, and the junction held 13 bases outside the gene matches. The CDR3 contains 16 residues. Germline CDR1 reads MGHRA; CDR2 reads YSYEKL. The CDR3 DNA is TGCGCCAGCAGCCCCCGTCTGGCGGGAGAGATGTACGAGCAGTACTTC. Amino acid sequence: CASSPRLAGEMYEQYF.

The V gene is TRBV7-9, the J gene TRBJ2-3; maybe TRBD2 (6 bases). CDR3 length equals 16 residues. The germline V gene has CDR1 SEHNR and CDR2 FQNEAQ (reference sequence). Deletions cut 4 bases from V and 1 base from J, with 15 bases between. The CDR3, as DNA: TGTGCCAGCAGCTCTCGGGAGCATACTGGCACAGATACGCAGTATTTT. Translation gives CASSSREHTGTDTQYF.

The rearrangement links TRBV4-2 to TRBJ2-5; 9 bases are shared with TRBD1. Judging by the DNA end, TRBJ2-7 fits better; the J call may be wrong. The CDR3 extends over 16 amino acids. The germline gives CDR1 LGHNA, CDR2 YNFKEQ. In nucleotides, the CDR3 is TGTGCCAGCAGCCAAGAGTTGGGACAGGGTCTCTACGAGCAGTACTTC. It yields the protein CASSQELGQGLYEQYF.

The count of this clone is one. The V gene is TRBV5-1, the J gene TRBJ1-2, with D maybe TRBD1 (6 bases). Deletions cut 0 bases from V and 7 bases from J, with 16 bases between. Germline V gene lookup returns CDR1 SGHRS and CDR2 YFSETQ. The CDR3 extends over 15 amino acids. The CDR3 reads CASSLAGTGKGGYTF. CDR3 DNA sequence: TGCGCCAGCAGCTTGGCGGGTACAGGGAAAGGTGGCTACACCTTC. Full variable domain (rest looked up from reference TRBV5-1 and TRBJ1-2): KAGVTQTPRYLIKTRGQQVTLSCSPISGHRSVSWYQQTPGQGLQFLFEYFSETQRNKGNFPGRFSGRQFSNSRSEMNVSTLELGDSALYLCASSLAGTGKGGYTFGSGTRLTVV.

The chain links TRBV7-9 to TRBJ2-7; TRBD2 matches 9 bases. Trimming removed 5 bases from V and 1 base from J; junction bases left unmatched: 6. From germline, CDR1 is SEHNR and CDR2 FQNEAQ (reference sequence). This CDR3 is 15 amino acids long. CDR3 bases: TGTGCCAGCAGCCCCCGAGCGGGAGGTTCCTACGAGCAGTACTTC. Translation: CASSPRAGGSYEQYF.

This clone came up once. The rearrangement joins TRBV6-5 to TRBJ2-2; possible D gene TRBD2, 6 bases. CDR1 is MNHEY, CDR2 SVGAGI, per germline. This CDR3 spans 16 amino acids. V lost 4 bases and J lost 2, with 14 bases in between. The CDR3 region is CASSSPGTPNTGELFF. The CDR3 DNA follows: TGTGCCAGCAGTTCGCCCGGGACTCCAAACACCGGGGAGCTGTTTTTT.

This chain uses TRBV14 with TRBJ2-7; a weak D match, TRBD2 (6 bases). Trimming took off 1 base at V and 3 bases at J, with 16 bases between the two ends. The CDR3 totals 16 residues. Germline loops: CDR1 SGHDN, CDR2 FVKESK. The CDR3 DNA follows: TGTGCCAGCAGCCAAGCCCCCTTCGCGCGGGGCTACGAGCAGTACTTC. Translated: CASSQAPFARGYEQYF.

This clone was seen just once. The V and J genes are TRBV5-6 and TRBJ1-2; 7 bases map to TRBD1. The germline gives CDR1 SGHDT, CDR2 YYEEEE. The CDR3 consists of 14 residues. Trimming removed 3 bases from V and 5 bases from J; junction bases left unmatched: 7. The CDR3 region has the DNA TGTGCCAGCAGCTCCAGGGGGTTGGGGTATGGCTACACCTTC. Residues: CASSSRGLGYGYTF.

J is TRBJ2-3 and V is TRBV9; a weak D match, TRBD1 (5 bases). This CDR3 spans 17 amino acids. Trimming removed 0 bases at V and 0 bases at J, with 14 bases between. Looked up from germline, CDR1 is SGDLS and CDR2 is YYNGEE. The CDR3: CASSVGAGNPSTDTQYF. As DNA, the CDR3 is TGTGCCAGCAGCGTAGGGGCAGGGAATCCTAGCACAGATACGCAGTATTTT.

This clone was recorded once. This chain links TRBV7-3 with TRBJ2-1; 10 nucleotides line up with TRBD2. This CDR3 is 14 amino acids long. CDR1 and CDR2 (germline): SGHTA, FQGTGA. V lost 5 bases to trimming and J lost 5 bases; unmatched junction nucleotides: 3. In nucleotides, the CDR3 is TGTGCCAGCAGCCTAGCGGGAGTGAACAATGAGCAGTTCTTC. Translated: CASSLAGVNNEQFF.

The chain links TRBV23-1 to TRBJ2-2, with 8 bases that match TRBD2. TRBV23-1 is an ORF, and what it does is uncertain. The CDR3 sequence is 15 residues long. Losses at the gene ends were 3 bases for V and 4 bases for J; bases not matched to a gene: 4. Written as DNA, the CDR3 is TGCGCCAGCAGTCATAGCGGGGTAGGCACCGGGGAGCTGTTTTTT. Its protein product is CASSHSGVGTGELFF.

The gene calls are TRBV18 and TRBJ2-7, with D maybe TRBD2 (6 bases). The germline V and J ends were trimmed by 3 bases and 5 bases, with 11 bases remaining between them. The CDR3 has 13 amino acids. Germline V lookup: CDR1 KGHSH, CDR2 LQKENI. CDR3 loop: CASSPARGNEQYF. Written as DNA, the CDR3 is TGTGCCAGCTCACCTGCACGGGGGAACGAGCAGTACTTC.